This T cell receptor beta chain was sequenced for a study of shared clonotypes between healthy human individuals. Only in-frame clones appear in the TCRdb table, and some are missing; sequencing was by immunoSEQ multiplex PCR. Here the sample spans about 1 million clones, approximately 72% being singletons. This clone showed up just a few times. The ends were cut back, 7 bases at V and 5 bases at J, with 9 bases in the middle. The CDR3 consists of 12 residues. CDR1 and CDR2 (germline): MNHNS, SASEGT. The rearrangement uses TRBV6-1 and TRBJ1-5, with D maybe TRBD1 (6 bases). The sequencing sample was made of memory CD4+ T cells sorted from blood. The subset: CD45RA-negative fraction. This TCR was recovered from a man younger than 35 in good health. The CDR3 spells CASNREDQPQHF. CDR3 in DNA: TGTGCCAGCAACAGGGAAGATCAGCCCCAGCATTTT.